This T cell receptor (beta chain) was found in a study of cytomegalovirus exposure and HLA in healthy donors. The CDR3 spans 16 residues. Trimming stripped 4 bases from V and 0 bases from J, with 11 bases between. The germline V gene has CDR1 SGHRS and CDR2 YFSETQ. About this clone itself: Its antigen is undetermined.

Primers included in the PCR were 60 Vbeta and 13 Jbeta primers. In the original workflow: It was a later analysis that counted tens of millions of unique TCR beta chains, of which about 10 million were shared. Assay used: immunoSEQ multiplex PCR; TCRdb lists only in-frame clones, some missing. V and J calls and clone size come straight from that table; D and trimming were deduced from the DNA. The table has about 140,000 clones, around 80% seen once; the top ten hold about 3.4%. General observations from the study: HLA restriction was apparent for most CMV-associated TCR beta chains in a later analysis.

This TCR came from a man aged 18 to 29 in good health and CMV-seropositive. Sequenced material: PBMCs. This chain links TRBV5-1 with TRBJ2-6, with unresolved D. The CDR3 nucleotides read TGCGCCAGCAGCAAGTTACAGAGCTCTGGGGCCAACGTCCTGACTTTC. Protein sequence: CASSKLQSSGANVLTF.